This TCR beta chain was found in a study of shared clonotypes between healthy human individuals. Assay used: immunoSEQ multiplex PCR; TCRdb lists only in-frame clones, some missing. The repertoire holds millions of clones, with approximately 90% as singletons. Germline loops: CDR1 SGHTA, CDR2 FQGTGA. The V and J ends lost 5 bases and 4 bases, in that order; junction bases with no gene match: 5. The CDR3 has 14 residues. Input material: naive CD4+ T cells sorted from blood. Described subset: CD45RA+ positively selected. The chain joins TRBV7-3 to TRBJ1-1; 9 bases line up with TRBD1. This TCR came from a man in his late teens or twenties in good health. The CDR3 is CASSDRGVGTEAFF. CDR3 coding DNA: TGTGCCAGCAGCGACAGGGGGGTCGGCACTGAAGCTTTCTTT.